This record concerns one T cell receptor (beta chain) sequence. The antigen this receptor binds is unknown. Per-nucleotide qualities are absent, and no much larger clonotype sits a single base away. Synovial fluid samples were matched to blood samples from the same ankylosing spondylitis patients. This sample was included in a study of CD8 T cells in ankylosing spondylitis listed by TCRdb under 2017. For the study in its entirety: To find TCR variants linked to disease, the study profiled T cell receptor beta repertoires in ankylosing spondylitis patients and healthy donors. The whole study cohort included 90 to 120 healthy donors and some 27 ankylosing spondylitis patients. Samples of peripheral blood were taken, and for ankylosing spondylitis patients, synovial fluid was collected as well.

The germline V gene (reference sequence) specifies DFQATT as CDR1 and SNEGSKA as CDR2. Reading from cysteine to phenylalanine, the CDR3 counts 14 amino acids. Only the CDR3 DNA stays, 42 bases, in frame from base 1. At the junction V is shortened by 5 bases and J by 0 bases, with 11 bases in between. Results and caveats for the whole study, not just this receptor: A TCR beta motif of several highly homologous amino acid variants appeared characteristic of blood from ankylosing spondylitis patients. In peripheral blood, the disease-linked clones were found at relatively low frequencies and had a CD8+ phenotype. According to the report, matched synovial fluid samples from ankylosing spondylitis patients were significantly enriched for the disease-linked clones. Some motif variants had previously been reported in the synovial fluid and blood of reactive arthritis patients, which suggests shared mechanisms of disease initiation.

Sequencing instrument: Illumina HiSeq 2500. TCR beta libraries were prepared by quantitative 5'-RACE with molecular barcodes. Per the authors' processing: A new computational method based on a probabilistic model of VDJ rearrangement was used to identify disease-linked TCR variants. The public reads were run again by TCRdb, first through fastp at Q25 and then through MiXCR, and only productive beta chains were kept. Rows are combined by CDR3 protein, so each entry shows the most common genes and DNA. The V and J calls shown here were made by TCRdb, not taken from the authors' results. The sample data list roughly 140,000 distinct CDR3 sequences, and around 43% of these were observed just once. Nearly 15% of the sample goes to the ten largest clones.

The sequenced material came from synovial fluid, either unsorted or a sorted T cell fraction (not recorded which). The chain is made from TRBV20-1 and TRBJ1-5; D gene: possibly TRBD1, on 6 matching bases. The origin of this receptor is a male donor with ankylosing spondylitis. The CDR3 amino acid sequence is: CSAVTGRSNQPQHF. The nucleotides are TGCAGTGCTGTTACAGGGCGTAGCAATCAGCCCCAGCATTTT.